The clone carrying this T cell receptor beta chain has at least ten counts. Germline trimming cut 0 bases from V and 7 bases from J; bases unmatched to any gene: 11. CDR3 size: 17 residues. The germline V gene encodes CDR1 KGHSH and CDR2 LQKENI. Template material for amplifying TCR beta CDR3 regions consisted of RNA transcripts. The TCR CDR3 was amplified in a first-round RT-PCR using the HTBI primer set. TCRdb re-called the multiplex PCR reads through MiXCR, storing one row per CDR3 protein. The sample carries some 300,000 distinct CDR3 sequences, approximately 18% recorded once. This record comes from a study of T cells in Graves' hyperthyroidism and ophthalmopathy.

The material sequenced was blood. The V gene is TRBV18, the J gene TRBJ2-1, with 8 bases fitting TRBD1. The receptor was isolated from a man aged 50-59 years with Graves' ophthalmopathy. CDR3 nucleotide sequence: TGTGCCAGCTCACCACCAATTGGTCAGGGGGCTAGGAATGAGCAGTTCTTC. Its translation: CASSPPIGQGARNEQFF.